This TCR beta chain was obtained from a study of T cell responses to AZD1222 COVID-19 vaccine. CDR3 length: 14 amino acids. Germline-derived CDR1 and CDR2 are LNHDA and SQIVND (reference sequence). V was clipped by 3 bases and J by 3 bases; unmatched bases: 2. As to this clone: Its target is unknown.

Notes on the study in general: All repertoire sampling was performed exclusively after the peak T cell response. Reports indicate that nearly half of spike-specific TCRs are directed at unmutated variant regions. Clonal diversity may have been underestimated, and the donors were mostly white British, with more females than males. An increase in Spike-specific TCR breadth and depth was observed after two AZD1222 doses.

Only in-frame clones appear in the TCRdb table, and some are missing; sequencing was by immunoSEQ multiplex PCR. This repertoire shows roughly 150,000 clones, nearly 95% found once; its top ten account for just over 5%. The chain links TRBV19 to TRBJ2-1, with 7 bases fitting TRBD2. The sample in question was peripheral blood, obtained on day 0 of AZD1222 vaccination. The receptor's source is an adult in good health. The CDR3 sequence: CASSIGGIYNEQFF. CDR3 coding DNA: TGTGCCAGTAGTATCGGGGGGATCTACAATGAGCAGTTCTTC.